The 14 T cell receptor beta chains below come from one sample, sequenced in a study of glioma-infiltrating T cells. The iRepertoire nested amplicon-rescue multiplex PCR amplified TCR alpha and beta CDR3s from RNA. Using its own MiXCR run on the multiplex PCR reads, TCRdb lists one record per CDR3 protein. The repertoire includes 150,000 to 200,000 distinct CDR3 sequences, over 40% of them detected once, and over 4% sits in the top ten. The sample comprised glioma tissue, nonneoplastic brain tissue, or PBMCs (not recorded which). These receptors all come from a human donor with low-grade glioma or glioblastoma, undergoing nonglioma brain surgery, or in good health (not recorded which).

The gene calls are TRBV7-8 and TRBJ1-2, with D perhaps TRBD1 (5 bases). Trimming shortened V by 5 bases and J by 2 bases, and 9 bases separated the two germline ends. The CDR3 totals 13 residues. Germline lookup yields CDR1 SGHVS and CDR2 FQNEAQ. CDR3 sequence: CASSEDINYGYTF. In DNA form, the CDR3 reads TGTGCCAGCAGCGAGGACATCAACTATGGCTACACCTTC.

The chain carries TRBV6-5 and TRBJ2-5, with a possible D match to TRBD1 (5 bases). Germline V gene data show CDR1 as MNHEY and CDR2 as SVGAGI. This CDR3 contains 13 residues. V was cut by 5 bases and J by 5 bases, with 12 bases left in between. The CDR3 sequence is CASSRSGWETQYF. Here the CDR3 DNA reads TGTGCCAGCAGTAGATCAGGGTGGGAGACCCAGTACTTC.

This clonotype was found a few times. This may arise from a read error, as a much more abundant clone is one base away. This chain joins TRBV28 and TRBJ2-7; D remains unclear. Germline values: CDR1 MDHEN, CDR2 SYDVKM. CDR3 length equals 13 residues. The CDR3 is CASSLTGPYDQYF. CDR3 nucleotides: TGTGCCAGCAGTTTGACGGGCCCCTACGATCAGTACTTC.

Many counts were recorded for this clonotype. The chain joins TRBV27 to TRBJ1-1; TRBD1 matches at 7 bases. The CDR3 has 16 amino acids. CDR1 is MNHEY, CDR2 SMNVEV, per germline (reference sequence). The V and J ends lost 5 bases and 1 base, in that order; junction bases with no gene match: 10. The CDR3 sequence is CASSPRQGFKNTEAFF. CDR3 in DNA: TGTGCCAGCAGTCCAAGACAGGGATTCAAGAACACTGAAGCTTTCTTT.

This chain links TRBV20-1 with TRBJ2-7; 7 bases map to TRBD2. V was clipped by 3 bases and J by 12 bases; unmatched bases: 14. Germline assignment: CDR1 DFQATT and CDR2 SNEGSKA (reference sequence). The CDR3 is made up of 13 amino acids. In DNA, the CDR3 is TGCAGTGCTAGCTTAGCGGGCCTTTACGGGCGGTACTTC. Amino acid sequence: CSASLAGLYGRYF.

This clonotype occurred many times. The rearrangement links TRBV28 to TRBJ1-2; TRBD1 matches at 9 bases. The CDR3 is 13 residues long. V was clipped by 6 bases and J by 6 bases; unmatched bases: 5. Germline lookup yields CDR1 MDHEN and CDR2 SYDVKM. CDR3 sequence (DNA): TGTGCCAGCAGGGGACAGGGTGTAAATGGCTACACCTTC. This sequence encodes CASRGQGVNGYTF.

Only a few counts were recorded for this clonotype. The rearrangement joins TRBV18 to TRBJ2-5; D might be TRBD1 or TRBD2, each matching 5 bases. The V end lost 2 bases, the J end lost 5 bases, and 15 bases lay between the germline ends. From germline, CDR1 is KGHSH and CDR2 LQKENI. The CDR3 is 15 amino acids. The CDR3 reads CASSPSQTGRETQYF. In DNA form, the CDR3 reads TGTGCCAGCTCACCAAGCCAAACGGGACGGGAGACCCAGTACTTC.

This clonotype has a single count. Just one base apart from a much larger clone, this may be a read error. This chain links TRBV20-1 with TRBJ2-3; 8 bases line up with TRBD1. The CDR3 spans 14 residues. Germline CDR1 reads DFQATT; CDR2 reads SNEGSKA (reference sequence). J was trimmed by 11 bases and V by 4 bases; bases with no gene match: 14. CDR3 DNA sequence: TGCAGTGCTAACGGAGTCCAGGGGGCAAATAAGCAGTATTTT. This encodes CSANGVQGANKQYF.

To note about this clonotype: A much larger clonotype is one base distant, so this may be a read error. The CDR3, as DNA: TGTGCCAGCAGCCATCCTACGAGAGGCTATGGCTACACCTTC. It codes for CASSHPTRGYGYTF. The genes are TRBV3-1 and TRBJ1-2; D remains unclear. The CDR3 consists of 14 residues. From germline, CDR1 is LGHDT and CDR2 YNNKEL (reference sequence). V was shortened by 3 bases and J by 4 bases, with 12 bases between the two germline ends.

Worth noting for this clonotype: The junction does not match germline at one end; this may be a read error. The chain couples TRBV7-9 to TRBJ2-1, with 8 nucleotides matching TRBD2. The germline V gene encodes CDR1 SEHNR and CDR2 FQNEAQ (reference sequence). The CDR3 loop spans 17 amino acids. CDR3 DNA: TGTGCCAGCAGCCCCCCCGCGGGAGGTATTTCCTACAATGAGCGGTTCTTC. It encodes CASSPPAGGISYNERFF.

A word on this clonotype: This may arise from a read error, as a much more abundant clone is one base away. The chain employs TRBV6-6 and TRBJ1-1, with 8 bases identical to TRBD1. The CDR3 is 14 residues long. Germline lookup yields CDR1 MNHNY and CDR2 SVGAGI (reference sequence). V was pared by 0 bases and J by 9 bases, with 6 bases of the junction left unmatched. CDR3 residues: CASSYSRQGRKAFF. Here the CDR3 DNA reads TGTGCCAGCAGTTACTCAAGACAGGGGCGGAAAGCTTTCTTT.

This clonotype was recorded at least ten times. CDR3 protein: CSARRTGAPMNTEAFF. The CDR3 DNA follows: TGCAGTGCTAGACGCACAGGGGCCCCAATGAACACTGAAGCTTTCTTT. The chain employs TRBV20-1 and TRBJ1-1; 7 nucleotides align to TRBD1. The germline CDR1 and CDR2 sequences are DFQATT and SNEGSKA (reference sequence). The CDR3 is 16 amino acids. Germline trimming cut 2 bases from V and 0 bases from J; bases unmatched to any gene: 9.

The sample holds many counts of this clonotype. This sequence joins TRBV6-1 and TRBJ2-7; D remains ambiguous. From germline, CDR1 is MNHNS and CDR2 SASEGT. CDR3 length equals 14 residues. Deletions cut 6 bases from V and 4 bases from J, with 16 bases between. CDR3 nucleotides: TGTGCCAGCAGGCCCTCCGGATCATCTTACGAGCAGTACTTC. This encodes CASRPSGSSYEQYF.

A remark on this clonotype: One end of the junction fails to match germline, which may point to a read error. The CDR3 DNA is TGTGCCAGCAGCTTAGAAGGGAGGGGTACCTATTTC. Translated, it gives CASSLEGRGTYF. The gene calls are TRBV7-8 and TRBJ2-7; 7 bases are a match to TRBD2. Germline V gene data show CDR1 as SGHVS and CDR2 as FQNEAQ. This CDR3 is 12 amino acids long.